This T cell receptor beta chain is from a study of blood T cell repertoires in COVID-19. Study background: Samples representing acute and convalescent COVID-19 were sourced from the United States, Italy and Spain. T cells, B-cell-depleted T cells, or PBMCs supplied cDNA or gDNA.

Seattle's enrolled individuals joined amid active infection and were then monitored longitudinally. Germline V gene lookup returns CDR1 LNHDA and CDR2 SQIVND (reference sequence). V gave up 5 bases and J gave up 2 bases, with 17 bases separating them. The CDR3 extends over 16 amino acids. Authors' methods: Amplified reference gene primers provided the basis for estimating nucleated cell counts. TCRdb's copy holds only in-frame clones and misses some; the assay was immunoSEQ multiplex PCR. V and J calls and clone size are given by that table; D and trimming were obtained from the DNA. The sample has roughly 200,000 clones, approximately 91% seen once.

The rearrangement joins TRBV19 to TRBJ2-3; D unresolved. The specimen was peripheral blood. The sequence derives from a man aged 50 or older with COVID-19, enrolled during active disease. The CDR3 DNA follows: TGTGCCAGTAGTCCCCGCTCTGGGCCGACCACAGATACGCAGTATTTT. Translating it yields CASSPRSGPTTDTQYF.